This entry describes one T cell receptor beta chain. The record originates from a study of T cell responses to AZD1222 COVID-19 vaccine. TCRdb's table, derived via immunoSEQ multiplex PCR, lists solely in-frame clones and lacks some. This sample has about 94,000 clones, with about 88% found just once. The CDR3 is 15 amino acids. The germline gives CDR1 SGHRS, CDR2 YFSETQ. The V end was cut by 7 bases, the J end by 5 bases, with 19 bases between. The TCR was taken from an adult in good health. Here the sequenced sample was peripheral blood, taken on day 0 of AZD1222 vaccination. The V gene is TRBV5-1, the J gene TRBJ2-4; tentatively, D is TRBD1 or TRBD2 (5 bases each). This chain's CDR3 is CASSGTYLGENIQYF. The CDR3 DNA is TGCGCCAGCTCAGGGACCTATCTAGGGGAAAACATTCAGTACTTC.